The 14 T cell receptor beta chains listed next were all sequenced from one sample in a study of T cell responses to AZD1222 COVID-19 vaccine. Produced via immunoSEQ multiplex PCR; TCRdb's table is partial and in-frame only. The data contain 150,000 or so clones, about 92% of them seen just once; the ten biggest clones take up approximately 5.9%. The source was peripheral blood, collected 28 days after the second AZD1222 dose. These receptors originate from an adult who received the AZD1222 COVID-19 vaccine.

This CDR3 is CASSSAGGYNEQFF. As DNA, the CDR3 is TGTGCCAGCAGCTCTGCGGGAGGGTACAATGAGCAGTTCTTC. The V and J genes are TRBV11-2 and TRBJ2-1; TRBD2 matches 9 bases. The CDR3 length is 14 residues. The V gene end was trimmed by 4 bases and the J gene end by 4 bases; junction bases not matched to a gene: 2. From germline, CDR1 is SGHAT and CDR2 FQNNGV.

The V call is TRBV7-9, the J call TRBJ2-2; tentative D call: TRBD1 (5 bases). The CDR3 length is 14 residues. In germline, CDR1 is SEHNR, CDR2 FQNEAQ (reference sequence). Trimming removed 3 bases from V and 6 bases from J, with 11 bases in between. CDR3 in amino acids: CASSFGQGAGELFF. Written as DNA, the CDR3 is TGTGCCAGCAGCTTCGGGCAGGGTGCCGGGGAGCTGTTTTTT.

The CDR3 sequence is CASSSPFWDQGGGNQPQHF. The CDR3 bases are TGTGCCAGCAGTTCCCCCTTTTGGGATCAGGGAGGGGGCAATCAGCCCCAGCATTTT. V and J are TRBV28 and TRBJ1-5; D is possibly TRBD1 (5 bases). Germline V lookup: CDR1 MDHEN, CDR2 SYDVKM. This CDR3 is 19 amino acids long. Trimming pared 4 bases from V and 2 bases from J, leaving 24 bases between.

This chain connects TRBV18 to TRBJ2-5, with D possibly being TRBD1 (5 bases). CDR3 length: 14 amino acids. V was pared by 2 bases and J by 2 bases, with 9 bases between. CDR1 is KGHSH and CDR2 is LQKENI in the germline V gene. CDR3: CASSPGDRQETQYF. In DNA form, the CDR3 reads TGTGCCAGCTCACCAGGAGACAGACAAGAGACCCAGTACTTC.

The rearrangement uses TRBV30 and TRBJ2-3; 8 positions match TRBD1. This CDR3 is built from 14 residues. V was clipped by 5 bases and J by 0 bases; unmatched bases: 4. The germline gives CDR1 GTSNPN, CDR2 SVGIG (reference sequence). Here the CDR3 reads CAWATGGSTDTQYF. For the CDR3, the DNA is TGTGCCTGGGCAACAGGGGGTAGCACAGATACGCAGTATTTT.

The CDR3 reads CASTLGGGVNTEAFF. In DNA form, the CDR3 reads TGTGCCAGCACCCTAGGGGGGGGCGTTAACACTGAAGCTTTCTTT. The chain joins TRBV28 to TRBJ1-1; D perhaps matches TRBD1 (6 bases). CDR3 length equals 15 residues. V lost 7 bases and J 2 bases, leaving 17 bases between the germline ends. Germline CDR1 is MDHEN and CDR2 is SYDVKM.

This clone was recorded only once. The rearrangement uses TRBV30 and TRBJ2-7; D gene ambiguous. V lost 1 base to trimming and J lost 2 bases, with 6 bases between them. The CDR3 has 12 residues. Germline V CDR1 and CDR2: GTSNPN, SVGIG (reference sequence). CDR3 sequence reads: CAWSAQAYEQYF. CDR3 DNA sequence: TGTGCCTGGAGTGCTCAGGCCTACGAGCAGTACTTC.

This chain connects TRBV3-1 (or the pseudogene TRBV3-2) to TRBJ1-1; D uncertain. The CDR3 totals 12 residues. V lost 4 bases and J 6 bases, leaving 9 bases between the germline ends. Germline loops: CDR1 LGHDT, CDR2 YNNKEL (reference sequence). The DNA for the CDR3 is TGTGCCAGCAGCCTGGTCGGGGCTGAAGCTTTCTTT. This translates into CASSLVGAEAFF.

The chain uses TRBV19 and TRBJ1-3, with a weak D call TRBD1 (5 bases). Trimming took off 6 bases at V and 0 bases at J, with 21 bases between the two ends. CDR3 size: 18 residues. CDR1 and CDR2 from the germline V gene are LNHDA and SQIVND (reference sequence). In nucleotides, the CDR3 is TGTGCCAGTAGGCCCGGACTTACGGGGGACTTCTCTGGAAACACCATATATTTT. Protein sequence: CASRPGLTGDFSGNTIYF.

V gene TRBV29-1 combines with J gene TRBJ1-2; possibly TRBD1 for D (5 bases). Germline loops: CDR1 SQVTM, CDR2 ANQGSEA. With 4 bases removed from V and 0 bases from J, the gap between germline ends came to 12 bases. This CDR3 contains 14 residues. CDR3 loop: CSVGDRQANYGYTF. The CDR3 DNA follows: TGCAGCGTTGGGGACCGCCAAGCTAACTATGGCTACACCTTC.

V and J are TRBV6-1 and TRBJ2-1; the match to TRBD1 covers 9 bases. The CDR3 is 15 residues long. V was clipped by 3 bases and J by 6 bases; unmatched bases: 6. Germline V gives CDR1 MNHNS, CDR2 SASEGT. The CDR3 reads CASSEPGQGSNEQFF. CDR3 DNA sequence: TGTGCCAGCAGTGAGCCGGGACAGGGCTCCAATGAGCAGTTCTTC.

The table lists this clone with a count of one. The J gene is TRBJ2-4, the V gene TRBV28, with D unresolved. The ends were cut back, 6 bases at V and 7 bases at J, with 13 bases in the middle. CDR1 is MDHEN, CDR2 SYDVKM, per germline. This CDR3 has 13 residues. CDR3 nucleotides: TGTGCCAGCAGCAACACTATGGCGAACATTCAGTACTTC. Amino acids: CASSNTMANIQYF.

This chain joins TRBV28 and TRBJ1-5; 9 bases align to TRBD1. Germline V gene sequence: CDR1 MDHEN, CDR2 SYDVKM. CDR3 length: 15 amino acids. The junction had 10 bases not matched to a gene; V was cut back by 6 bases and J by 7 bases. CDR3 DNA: TGTGCCAGCAGCGTCCCGGGACAGGGTATACAGCCCCAGCATTTT. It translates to CASSVPGQGIQPQHF.

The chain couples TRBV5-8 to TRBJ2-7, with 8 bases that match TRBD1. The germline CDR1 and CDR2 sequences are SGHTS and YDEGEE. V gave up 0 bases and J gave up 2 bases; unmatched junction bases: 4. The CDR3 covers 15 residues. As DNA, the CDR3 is TGTGCCAGCAGCTTGGTCGGGACAGGTACCTACGAGCAGTACTTC. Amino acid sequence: CASSLVGTGTYEQYF.